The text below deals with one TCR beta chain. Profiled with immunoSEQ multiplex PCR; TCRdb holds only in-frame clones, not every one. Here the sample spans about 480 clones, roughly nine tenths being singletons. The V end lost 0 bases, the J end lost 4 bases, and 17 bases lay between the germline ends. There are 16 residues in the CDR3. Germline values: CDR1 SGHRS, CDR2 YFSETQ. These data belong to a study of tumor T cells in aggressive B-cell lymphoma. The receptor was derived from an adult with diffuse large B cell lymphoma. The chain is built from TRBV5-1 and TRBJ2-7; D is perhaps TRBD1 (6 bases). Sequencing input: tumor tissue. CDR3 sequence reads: CASSLVPDRKPYEQYF. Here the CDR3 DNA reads TGCGCCAGCAGCTTGGTCCCGGACAGAAAACCGTACGAGCAGTACTTC.